The 18 T cell receptor beta chains in this list originate from one sample, sequenced in a study of CD8 T cells in ankylosing spondylitis. One entry per CDR3 protein results from TCRdb running MiXCR on the 5' RACE reads. Of under 250,000 distinct CDR3 sequences listed, about 10% were seen once; the top ten hold less than 7%. Specimen: blood, either unsorted or a sorted T cell fraction (not recorded which). These receptors were obtained from a male donor with ankylosing spondylitis or in good health (not recorded which).

This clonotype has at least ten counts. V and J are TRBV12-3 or TRBV12-4 and TRBJ2-2, with a possible D match to TRBD2 (5 bases). Trimming took 5 bases from V and 3 from J, leaving 13 bases between them. This CDR3 region has 15 residues. DNA of the CDR3: TGTGCCAGCAGTCCCATGGACTCGTACACCGGGGAGCTGTTTTTT. Its protein product is CASSPMDSYTGELFF.

This clonotype came up many times. The V call is TRBV20-1, the J call TRBJ2-1, with D maybe TRBD2 (6 bases). V was trimmed by 3 bases and J by 7 bases, leaving 16 bases between them. The CDR3 is 14 residues long. The germline gives CDR1 DFQATT, CDR2 SNEGSKA (reference sequence). The CDR3 DNA is TGCAGTGCTAGTGGGGGGACGGTCGAGAATGAGCAGTTCTTC. As protein: CSASGGTVENEQFF.

The chain is built from TRBV20-1 and TRBJ2-2, with 8 bases identical to TRBD1. The trim removed 6 bases at V and 0 bases at J, leaving 12 bases unmatched. The CDR3 is made up of 17 amino acids. Germline CDR1 is DFQATT and CDR2 is SNEGSKA (reference sequence). The CDR3 region has the DNA TGCAGTGCGAGAATAGACAGGGGCTCTACGAACACCGGGGAGCTGTTTTTT. Protein sequence: CSARIDRGSTNTGELFF.

The table lists this clonotype with many counts. The V call is TRBV12-3 or TRBV12-4, the J call TRBJ1-2; 9 nucleotides agree with TRBD1. This CDR3 is 13 amino acids long. V lost 1 base to trimming and J lost 6 bases; unmatched junction nucleotides: 0. CDR3 nucleotides: TGTGCCAGCAGTTTAGGGACAGGGGATGGCTACACCTTC. The encoded protein is CASSLGTGDGYTF.

This clonotype showed up many times. The chain has TRBV5-1 and TRBJ1-2; 8 bases agree with TRBD1. After removal of 0 bases from V and 3 bases from J, the junction contained 1 base not matched to a gene. The germline CDR1 and CDR2 sequences are SGHRS and YFSETQ. The length of the CDR3 is 14 residues. In DNA form, the CDR3 reads TGCGCCAGCAGCTTGGAACAGGGGGACTATGGCTACACCTTC. It is translated as CASSLEQGDYGYTF.

This clonotype was picked up a small number of times. The J gene is TRBJ2-3, the V gene TRBV15; 7 bases are a match to TRBD1. CDR3 length: 16 residues. V dropped 0 bases and J dropped 2; count of bases not matched to a gene: 5. The V gene's germline CDR1 is LNHNV and CDR2 YYDKDF (reference sequence). The CDR3 nucleotides read TGTGCCACCAGCAGAGACGGGACAGTCCTCACAGATACGCAGTATTTT. It codes for CATSRDGTVLTDTQYF.

This clonotype was seen only a few times. J is TRBJ2-3 and V is TRBV19, with D perhaps TRBD1 or TRBD2 (5 bases each). V was clipped by 8 bases and J by 6 bases, with 21 bases between them. The CDR3 spans 15 residues. Germline V gene sequence: CDR1 LNHDA, CDR2 SQIVND (reference sequence). CDR3 sequence: CASCFAGTRCDTQYF. The CDR3 DNA reads as TGTGCCAGTTGTTTCGCAGGGACCAGATGTGATACGCAGTATTTT.

This chain links TRBV20-1 with TRBJ2-1, with 11 bases aligning to TRBD1. The V and J ends lost 6 bases and 7 bases, in that order; junction bases with no gene match: 8. There are 14 residues in the CDR3. Germline V CDR1 and CDR2: DFQATT, SNEGSKA (reference sequence). Here the CDR3 reads CSALLGQGANEQFF. CDR3 coding DNA: TGCAGTGCGCTTCTTGGACAGGGGGCGAATGAGCAGTTCTTC.

There are many counts of this clonotype. This chain links TRBV9 with TRBJ2-7; a weak D match, TRBD2 (6 bases). The germline V and J ends were trimmed by 3 bases and 0 bases, with 13 bases remaining between them. The CDR3 runs 15 residues. Germline V lookup: CDR1 SGDLS, CDR2 YYNGEE. The CDR3 DNA follows: TGTGCCAGCAGCGCCGGGGGTGATAGCTCCTACGAGCAGTACTTC. Translating gives CASSAGGDSSYEQYF. Looking up the rest from reference TRBV9 and TRBJ2-7 gives the full variable domain: DSGVTQTPKHLITATGQRVTLRCSPRSGDLSVYWYQQSLDQGLQFLIQYYNGEERAKGNILERFSAQQFPDLHSELNLSSLELGDSALYFCASSAGGDSSYEQYFGPGTRLTVT.

In this sample, this clonotype turned up a few times. The chain links TRBV14 to TRBJ1-2, with D unclear. Trimming pared 5 bases from V and 4 bases from J, leaving 5 bases between. Germline CDR1 and CDR2: SGHDN and FVKESK. The CDR3 length is 11 residues. The CDR3 nucleotides read TGTGCCAGCAGCGGTGTCTATGGCTACACCTTC. Translation: CASSGVYGYTF.

This clonotype was seen repeatedly, ten times or more. The CDR3 DNA reads TGCAGCGATACAGGGGGCCCTATGAACACTGAAGCTTTCTTT. Residues: CSDTGGPMNTEAFF. The chain couples TRBV29-1 to TRBJ1-1, with 9 bases lining up with TRBD1. This CDR3 spans 14 amino acids. J lost 0 bases, V lost 7 bases, and 6 bases had no gene match. Germline lookup yields CDR1 SQVTM and CDR2 ANQGSEA.

This clonotype has ten or more counts. V gene TRBV5-1 combines with J gene TRBJ1-5; 7 bases agree with TRBD1. The CDR3 totals 14 residues. Germline CDR1 SGHRS, CDR2 YFSETQ. The V and J ends lost 0 bases and 4 bases, in that order; junction bases with no gene match: 1. CDR3 region: CASSLGDRNQPQHF. CDR3 in DNA: TGCGCCAGCAGCTTGGGGGACAGAAATCAGCCCCAGCATTTT.

This clonotype was observed many times. The chain combines TRBV5-1 with TRBJ2-1; TRBD1 might be the D (5 bases). Germline V gives CDR1 SGHRS, CDR2 YFSETQ. CDR3 length equals 19 residues. V was trimmed by 3 bases and J by 6 bases, leaving 28 bases between them. CDR3 DNA sequence: TGCGCCAGCAGCTCTCGAATAGCAGACACAGGTCTGAAGGGCAATGAGCAGTTCTTC. Its protein is CASSSRIADTGLKGNEQFF.

This clonotype was found a few times. The chain carries TRBV20-1 and TRBJ1-1; D is unclear. V shed 6 bases and J shed 3 bases, with 11 bases lying between them. The CDR3 is made up of 12 amino acids. Germline values: CDR1 DFQATT, CDR2 SNEGSKA (reference sequence). In DNA, the CDR3 is TGCAGTGCAGGGCTAGCCTACACTGAAGCTTTCTTT. It specifies CSAGLAYTEAFF.

This clonotype was seen only a few times. This chain links TRBV6-1 with TRBJ1-3, with D tentatively TRBD1 (5 bases). CDR3 length equals 15 residues. Trimming took off 4 bases at V and 0 bases at J, with 10 bases between the two ends. Germline loops: CDR1 MNHNS, CDR2 SASEGT. In DNA form, the CDR3 reads TGTGCCAGCAGTGGCGTGACAGCCTCTGGAAACACCATATATTTT. This codes for CASSGVTASGNTIYF.

This clonotype has a count of ten or more. The chain links TRBV20-1 to TRBJ1-5; weak D call: TRBD1 (6 bases). Germline V gene sequence: CDR1 DFQATT, CDR2 SNEGSKA (reference sequence). The CDR3 extends over 14 amino acids. V was cut by 5 bases and J by 6 bases, with 17 bases left in between. This chain's CDR3 is CSAGQGFAVQPQHF. Written as DNA, the CDR3 is TGCAGTGCTGGCCAGGGGTTTGCTGTTCAGCCCCAGCATTTT.

The V call is TRBV2, the J call TRBJ2-7; D unresolved. Germline V gene sequence: CDR1 SNHLY, CDR2 FYNNEI. The V end lost 7 bases, the J end lost 3 bases, and 4 bases lay between the germline ends. CDR3 length: 10 amino acids. The CDR3 sequence: CASKRYEQYF. CDR3 nucleotides: TGTGCCAGCAAGCGCTACGAGCAGTACTTC.

In this sample, this clonotype turned up many times. The gene calls are TRBV15 and TRBJ1-2; D gene uncertain. The CDR3 contains 16 residues. CDR1 and CDR2 from the germline V gene are LNHNV and YYDKDF (reference sequence). Trimming cost V 0 bases and J 2 bases, with 13 bases left between them. The CDR3 sequence: CATSRDFDGTNYGYTF. In nucleotides, the CDR3 is TGTGCCACCAGCAGAGATTTTGACGGAACAAACTATGGCTACACCTTC.